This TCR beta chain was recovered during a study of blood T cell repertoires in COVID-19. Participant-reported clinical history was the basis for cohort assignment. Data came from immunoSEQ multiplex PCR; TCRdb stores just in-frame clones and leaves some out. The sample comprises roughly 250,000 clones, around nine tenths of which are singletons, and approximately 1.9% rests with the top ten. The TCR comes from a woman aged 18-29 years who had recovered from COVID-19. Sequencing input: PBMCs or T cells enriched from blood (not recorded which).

In DNA, the CDR3 is TGTGCCAGCAGCCATCCGACGGGAGGGGCCCCCACTGAAGCTTTCTTT. As protein: CASSHPTGGAPTEAFF. This sequence joins TRBV4-2 and TRBJ1-1, with TRBD1 as a possible D gene (5 bases). Germline-derived CDR1 and CDR2 are LGHNA and YNFKEQ. Trimming stripped 3 bases from V and 4 bases from J, with 18 bases between. The CDR3 extends over 16 amino acids.